This T cell receptor (beta chain) was observed in a study of blood T cell repertoires in COVID-19 (TCRdb year 2020). Looking at the study overall: Collaborator samples came from the United States, Italy and Spain and covered acute and convalescent phases of COVID-19. The material from the prospective study consisted of cDNA or gDNA derived from T cells, B-cell-depleted T cells, or PBMCs. Sample metadata almost always included a de-identified subject ID, COVID-19 status, age in years and sex. Where available, HLA class I and class II types were taken from metadata supplied by the sample provider and were not determined by assay-based typing. Samples came from the ongoing ImmuneRACE study (first 160 participants) plus 1,254 subjects from 6 global collaborators. Subjects who had been exposed to COVID-19, were actively infected with it, or had recovered from it provided the deeply sampled blood TCRbeta repertoires that made up the dataset. The repertoires were released in a freely available public database intended as a resource for research on the immune response to SARS-CoV-2. The investigation overall reported the following: The amount of clinical and demographic metadata varied by source and participant and was provided uncurated.

CDR1 and CDR2 are read off the germline V gene as SNHLY and FYNNEI. The junction carries 17 bases between V and J, which are trimmed by 8 bases and 6 bases respectively. The CDR3, from cysteine to phenylalanine, totals 15 residues. The CDR3 DNA has 45 bases and is translated from base 1. A note on this clone: No cognate antigen has been identified for it. Base-call qualities are not available, and no considerably larger clone is one nucleotide away.

TCRbeta CDR3 regions were amplified from genomic DNA using the immunoSEQ Assay, a bias-controlled multiplex PCR. For the original study's pipeline: The number of nucleated cells in each sample was estimated by amplification of reference gene primers within the assay. To quantify the absolute abundance of each unique TCRbeta CDR3 rearrangement, sequence reads were collapsed and filtered. For each sample, productive Simpson clonality was calculated as the square root of Simpson's diversity index across productive rearrangements. This immuneACCESS table, as held by TCRdb, lists in-frame sequences with V and J called but not all clones. Of the missing ones, under half trace to an unresolved V gene in checked studies; the others have no known cause. V and J calls and clone size are given by that table; D and trimming were obtained from the DNA. This sample holds under 300,000 clones; around 83% were observed only once. In total, the top ten clones hold 5% to 6% of the sample.

Each collaborating institution followed its own protocols to collect whole blood in K2EDTA tubes. For TCRbeta analysis, collaborators shipped samples as frozen whole blood, isolated PBMCs, or DNA extracted from either of those sample types. This receptor was identified in an elderly man with acute or convalescent COVID-19. The specimen sequenced was peripheral blood. In this chain, TRBV2 is recombined with TRBJ1-6; no D gene can be assigned with confidence. The base sequence is TGTGCCAGCTCGGGGTCTCGGGGTCCTAATTCACCCCTCCACTTT. It translates as CASSGSRGPNSPLHF.